This is a list of T cell receptor beta chains from one sample in a study of shared clonotypes between healthy human individuals. Produced via immunoSEQ multiplex PCR; TCRdb's table is partial and in-frame only. There are under 600,000 clones in the sample; around 81% occur only once, and approximately 12% lies in the top ten. Material: PBMCs. These receptors were obtained from a woman aged 40 to 50 in good health. Some clones in this sample may be carry-over from other donors' samples. Each CDR3 is given with its conserved first and last residue. The D gene is left open where the match is weak. Not every row has a clone size; where given, it reads once, few, many or a size class.

TRBV6-6	TRBJ1-2	-	-	CASSPDSYGYTF	TGTGCCAGCAGTCCCGACAGCTATGGCTACACCTTC
TRBV4-2	TRBJ2-3	few	TRBD2	CASSQDLAGVQLTDTQYF	TGTGCCAGCAGCCAAGATCTAGCGGGAGTACAATTGACAGATACGCAGTATTTT
TRBV9	TRBJ1-2	-	TRBD1	CASSVAWGQGGGYTF	TGTGCCAGCAGCGTTGCGTGGGGACAGGGAGGTGGCTACACCTTC
TRBV28	TRBJ1-1	-	TRBD1	CASSLSRDRGQAFF	TGTGCCAGCAGTTTATCCCGGGACAGGGGGCAAGCTTTCTTT
TRBV30	TRBJ1-1	-	-	CAWSAQPNTEAFF	TGTGCCTGGAGTGCACAACCAAACACTGAAGCTTTCTTT
TRBV10-3	TRBJ2-5	-	-	CAIRGGAHQTQYF	TGTGCCATAAGGGGGGGGGCCCATCAGACCCAGTACTTC
TRBV30	TRBJ2-7	-	-	CAWSVGVGGYEQYF	TGTGCCTGGAGTGTAGGTGTTGGTGGCTACGAGCAGTACTTC
TRBV9	TRBJ2-5	once	-	CASSAMGTETQYF	TGTGCCAGCAGCGCCATGGGTACAGAGACCCAGTACTTC
TRBV4-3	TRBJ2-3	few	-	CASSPGKDGHHFTDTQYF	TGCGCCAGCAGCCCCGGCAAAGATGGACATCACTTCACAGATACGCAGTATTTT
TRBV27	TRBJ2-1	-	TRBD2	CASSSGLAVYNEQFF	TGTGCCAGCAGCTCGGGACTAGCGGTCTACAATGAGCAGTTCTTC
TRBV30	TRBJ2-2	few	-	CAWWSSWTGELFF	TGTGCCTGGTGGTCTAGCTGGACCGGGGAGCTGTTTTTT